Shown below are 23 T cell receptor beta chains from a single sample sequenced in a study of T-cell memory formation after mild COVID-19. TCRdb recomputed calls from the 5' RACE reads with MiXCR, one row per CDR3 protein. The sample contains around 110,000 distinct CDR3 sequences, 12% of which appear only once. The sample comprised PBMCs or a T cell subset sorted from them (not recorded which). All receptors derive from an adult woman who had mild COVID-19 (a few samples of this study predate the infection). Cell type and time point are not known.

This chain joins TRBV9 and TRBJ2-7; 8 nucleotides align to TRBD1. Germline V gives CDR1 SGDLS, CDR2 YYNGEE. There are 15 residues in the CDR3. The ends lost 4 bases at V and 3 bases at J; junction bases unmatched: 9. This chain's CDR3 is CASSPDRAPYYEQYF. Here the CDR3 DNA reads TGTGCCAGCAGCCCGGACAGGGCTCCGTACTACGAGCAGTACTTC.

This clonotype was seen a few times. The V gene is TRBV29-1, the J gene TRBJ2-7; a weak D match, TRBD1 (5 bases). V lost 6 bases to trimming and J lost 6 bases, with 12 bases between them. CDR1 is SQVTM and CDR2 is ANQGSEA in the germline V gene. There are 11 residues in the CDR3. CDR3 region: CSVNDSGEQYF. Written as DNA, the CDR3 is TGCAGCGTCAACGACAGTGGCGAGCAGTACTTC.

This clonotype came up a few times. CDR3 loop: CASSLLRGGVYQETQYF. DNA for the CDR3: TGTGCCAGCAGTTTATTGCGGGGGGGAGTGTACCAAGAGACCCAGTACTTC. The chain recombines TRBV12-3 or TRBV12-4 with TRBJ2-5, with 9 bases that match TRBD2. The V gene end was trimmed by 2 bases and the J gene end by 0 bases; junction bases not matched to a gene: 7. The CDR3 runs to 17 residues.

The V gene is TRBV6-5, the J gene TRBJ2-1; D uncertain. CDR1 MNHEY and CDR2 SVGAGI come from the germline V gene. There are 9 residues in the CDR3. The V end lost 9 bases, the J end lost 8 bases, and 5 bases lay between the germline ends. The CDR3 coding sequence is TGTGCCAGTCCTTATGAGCAGTTCTTC. Translated, it gives CASPYEQFF.

At least ten counts were recorded for this clonotype. The gene calls are TRBV30 and TRBJ1-6, with a possible D match to TRBD1 (5 bases). V lost 3 bases and J 10 bases, leaving 13 bases between the germline ends. Per the germline V gene, CDR1 is GTSNPN and CDR2 is SVGIG (reference sequence). CDR3 length: 13 amino acids. The CDR3 bases are TGTGCCTGGAGCGGCGGGGGGGAATCACCCCTCCACTTT. Protein: CAWSGGGESPLHF.

CDR3 in DNA: TGTGCCAGCAGCTTAGACGGACTAGCGGGAGGAGAGGGCACAGATACGCAGTATTTT. Translating gives CASSLDGLAGGEGTDTQYF. This chain links TRBV11-2 with TRBJ2-3, with TRBD2 identical over 14 bases. Per the germline V gene, CDR1 is SGHAT and CDR2 is FQNNGV. With 0 bases clipped from V and 1 base from J, the junction kept 6 bases outside the gene matches. The CDR3 covers 19 residues.

About this clonotype itself: The conserved closing phenylalanine or tryptophan is absent in this CDR3, likely reflecting a read error. The DNA is omitted, as the CDR3 cannot be located on it reliably, and the CDR3 follows TCRdb's listing. V usage is TRBV12-3 or TRBV12-4 and J usage is TRBJ1-1; TRBD1 is the table's D call and was not checked against the DNA. The length of the CDR3 is 12 amino acids, counting both ends. The CDR3 protein is CASSDGAGEGNL.

V usage is TRBV5-1 and J usage is TRBJ1-1, with D unresolved. V lost 0 bases, J lost 3 bases, and 12 bases lay in between. CDR3 length: 15 amino acids. CDR1 is SGHRS and CDR2 is YFSETQ in the germline V gene. This chain's CDR3 is CASSLVAGWDTEAFF. DNA for the CDR3: TGCGCCAGCAGCTTGGTAGCAGGATGGGACACTGAAGCTTTCTTT.

V usage is TRBV19 and J usage is TRBJ2-3; D is unresolved. V was pared by 2 bases and J by 4 bases, with 7 bases between. CDR1 and CDR2 (germline): LNHDA, SQIVND (reference sequence). This CDR3 comprises 13 residues. In DNA form, the CDR3 reads TGTGCCAGTAGTATAATGTGGGCAGATACGCAGTATTTT. Translating gives CASSIMWADTQYF.

The sample holds a few counts of this clonotype. This sequence joins TRBV7-8 and TRBJ2-7; 14 bases line up with TRBD2. Trimming took 6 bases from V and 2 from J; bases not matched to a gene: 15. This CDR3 contains 19 residues. CDR1 and CDR2 (germline): SGHVS, FQNEAQ. The CDR3 sequence is CASRRARLAGGEKPYEQYF. In DNA, the CDR3 is TGTGCCAGCAGACGAGCTCGACTAGCGGGAGGGGAGAAGCCCTACGAGCAGTACTTC.

The chain has TRBV12-3 or TRBV12-4 and TRBJ2-7, with D uncertain. V was cut by 0 bases and J by 2 bases, with 11 bases left in between. The CDR3 spans 15 residues. The CDR3 nucleotides read TGTGCCAGCAGTTTAGCGCTTGGACGGGCCTACGAGCAGTACTTC. Translated, it gives CASSLALGRAYEQYF.

V and J are TRBV4-2 and TRBJ1-1; TRBD1 aligns across 8 bases. Germline CDR1 is LGHNA and CDR2 is YNFKEQ. With 3 bases clipped from V and 6 bases from J, the junction kept 6 bases outside the gene matches. CDR3 length: 14 amino acids. The CDR3 nucleotides are TGTGCCAGCAGCCAGCAGGGGGCTGAGGCTGAAGCTTTCTTT. Translation gives CASSQQGAEAEAFF.

The chain uses TRBV2 and TRBJ1-3, with TRBD1 as a possible D gene (6 bases). This CDR3 comprises 14 residues. V lost 9 bases to trimming and J lost 0 bases, with 12 bases between them. The germline V gene has CDR1 SNHLY and CDR2 FYNNEI. The CDR3 region has the DNA TGTGCCAGTACAGGGTTCGGCTCTGGAAACACCATATATTTT. This sequence encodes CASTGFGSGNTIYF.

The table lists this clonotype with a few counts. The chain carries TRBV9 and TRBJ1-2, with unresolved D. CDR1 SGDLS and CDR2 YYNGEE come from the germline V gene. This CDR3 has 12 residues. The V end was cut by 4 bases, the J end by 8 bases, with 12 bases between. The CDR3 spells CASSTPPGGYTF. The CDR3 bases are TGTGCCAGCAGCACCCCGCCGGGGGGCTACACCTTC.

This clonotype was observed a handful of times. The chain is built from TRBV20-1 and TRBJ2-1; TRBD1 is a possible D gene (6 bases). Trimming removed 3 bases from V and 4 bases from J, with 25 bases in between. Germline V gene lookup returns CDR1 DFQATT and CDR2 SNEGSKA (reference sequence). This CDR3 is built from 18 residues. CDR3 residues: CSARGTQRSARLYNEQFF. DNA for the CDR3: TGCAGTGCTAGGGGGACACAAAGGTCAGCTAGATTGTACAATGAGCAGTTCTTC.

V and J are TRBV7-9 and TRBJ2-5; perhaps TRBD1 as D (6 bases). CDR3 length: 16 residues. Germline CDR1 reads SEHNR; CDR2 reads FQNEAQ (reference sequence). The V end was cut by 5 bases, the J end by 1 base, with 17 bases between. This CDR3 reads CASSPPDGQSQETQYF. The CDR3 region has the DNA TGTGCCAGCAGCCCACCCGACGGACAGTCCCAAGAGACCCAGTACTTC.

The rearrangement joins TRBV5-6 to TRBJ2-4, with TRBD1 matching 9 bases. CDR3 length equals 15 residues. V was pared by 0 bases and J by 3 bases, with 1 base of the junction left unmatched. Germline CDR1 is SGHDT and CDR2 is YYEEEE. CDR3 bases: TGTGCCAGCAGCTTGGTGGACAGGGGCAAAAACATTCAGTACTTC. Its protein product is CASSLVDRGKNIQYF.

The rearrangement joins TRBV7-8 to TRBJ2-5; tentatively, D is TRBD2 (6 bases). The CDR3 is 12 residues long. CDR1 is SGHVS, CDR2 FQNEAQ, per germline. V dropped 5 bases and J dropped 4 bases, with 8 bases sitting between them. CDR3 amino acids: CASSHGGETQYF. CDR3 DNA: TGTGCCAGCAGCCACGGGGGAGAGACCCAGTACTTC.

This clonotype has a count of ten or more. The chain is built from TRBV5-6 and TRBJ2-3; D is unresolved. This CDR3 spans 17 amino acids. V was cut by 0 bases and J by 0 bases, with 14 bases left in between. The germline CDR1 and CDR2 sequences are SGHDT and YYEEEE. In DNA form, the CDR3 reads TGTGCCAGCAGCTTGGCCAACCTCTTATTGAGCACAGATACGCAGTATTTT. Translating it yields CASSLANLLLSTDTQYF. Supplemented by reference TRBV5-6 and TRBJ2-3, the full variable domain reads DAGVTQSPTHLIKTRGQQVTLRCSPKSGHDTVSWYQQALGQGPQFIFQYYEEEERQRGNFPDRFSGHQFPNYSSELNVNALLLGDSALYLCASSLANLLLSTDTQYFGPGTRLTVL.

This clonotype was found many times. The V gene is TRBV11-2, the J gene TRBJ2-3, with D tentatively TRBD2 (5 bases). CDR3 length: 14 residues. Trimming stripped 1 base from V and 2 bases from J, with 7 bases between. Germline loops: CDR1 SGHAT, CDR2 FQNNGV. CDR3 residues: CASSLAGSTDTQYF. The CDR3 DNA follows: TGTGCCAGCAGCTTAGCGGGATCCACAGATACGCAGTATTTT.

The chain uses TRBV4-1 and TRBJ2-3, with a possible D match to TRBD2 (7 bases). The CDR3 sequence is 16 residues long. V gave up 1 base and J gave up 2 bases, with 13 bases separating them. CDR1 is MGHRA, CDR2 YSYEKL, per germline. The CDR3 coding sequence is TGCGCCAGCAGCCAAGCGGTGCGGGGGCCCACAGATACGCAGTATTTT. Translating it yields CASSQAVRGPTDTQYF.

This clonotype has a single count. V gene TRBV5-1 combines with J gene TRBJ2-7, with D perhaps TRBD2 (6 bases). The CDR3 covers 15 residues. CDR1 is SGHRS, CDR2 YFSETQ, per germline. The V end was cut by 2 bases, the J end by 4 bases, with 16 bases between. CDR3 residues: CASSLRDFSSYEQYF. The CDR3, as DNA: TGCGCCAGCAGCTTACGGGACTTCAGCTCATACGAGCAGTACTTC.

The chain is built from TRBV20-1 and TRBJ2-3; weak D call: TRBD2 (5 bases). The CDR3 is 14 amino acids. The V end lost 2 bases, the J end lost 0 bases, and 9 bases lay between the germline ends. The germline CDR1 and CDR2 sequences are DFQATT and SNEGSKA (reference sequence). For the CDR3, the DNA is TGCAGTGCTAGAAGCGGAAGGAGCACAGATACGCAGTATTTT. This translates into CSARSGRSTDTQYF.